Below, one T cell receptor beta chain is given with its context. Antigen unknown. This record belongs to a study of OX40 agonist ivuxolimab in advanced cancers. Overall study context: The study treated patients with ivuxolimab, an agonistic anti-OX40 (CD134) antibody. Of mixed ages from about 20 to 90 and averaging roughly 60 years, the group was almost 85% male. Ivuxolimab, which patients received intravenously every 2 weeks, was dosed at 0.01 to 10 mg/kg. Whole-study results and caveats: By week 6 at 0.1 to 3.0 mg/kg, blood CD4+ and CD8+ T cells had expanded clonally.

Generated by immunoSEQ multiplex PCR, the TCRdb table keeps only in-frame clones and is missing some. Among more than 55,000 clones listed, approximately 90% were seen once. Germline V lookup: CDR1 SGHNT, CDR2 YYREEE (reference sequence). CDR3 length equals 16 residues. V gave up 4 bases and J gave up 6 bases; unmatched junction bases: 14. The TCR sequence derives from an adult with an advanced solid tumor such as melanoma, head and neck, liver or kidney cancer. The chain uses TRBV5-4 and TRBJ2-3; 7 bases are shared with TRBD2. Here the sequenced sample was CD4+ or CD8+ T cells sorted from blood, taken in a trial of the OX40 agonist ivuxolimab. CDR3 sequence: CASSAGASGSSDTQYF. CDR3 nucleotides: TGTGCCAGCAGCGCCGGGGCTAGCGGTTCTTCTGATACGCAGTATTTT.